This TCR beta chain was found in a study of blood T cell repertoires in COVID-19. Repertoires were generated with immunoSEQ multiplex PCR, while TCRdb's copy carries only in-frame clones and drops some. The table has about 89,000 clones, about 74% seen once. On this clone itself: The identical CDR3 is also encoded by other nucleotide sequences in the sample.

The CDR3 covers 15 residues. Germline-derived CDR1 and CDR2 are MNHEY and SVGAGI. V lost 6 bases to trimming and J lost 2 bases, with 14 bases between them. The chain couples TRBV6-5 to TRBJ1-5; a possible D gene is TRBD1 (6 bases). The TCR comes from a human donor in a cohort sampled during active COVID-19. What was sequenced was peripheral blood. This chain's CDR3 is CASSPRSGGNQPQHF. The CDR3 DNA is TGTGCCAGCAGCCCAAGATCAGGGGGCAATCAGCCCCAGCATTTT.